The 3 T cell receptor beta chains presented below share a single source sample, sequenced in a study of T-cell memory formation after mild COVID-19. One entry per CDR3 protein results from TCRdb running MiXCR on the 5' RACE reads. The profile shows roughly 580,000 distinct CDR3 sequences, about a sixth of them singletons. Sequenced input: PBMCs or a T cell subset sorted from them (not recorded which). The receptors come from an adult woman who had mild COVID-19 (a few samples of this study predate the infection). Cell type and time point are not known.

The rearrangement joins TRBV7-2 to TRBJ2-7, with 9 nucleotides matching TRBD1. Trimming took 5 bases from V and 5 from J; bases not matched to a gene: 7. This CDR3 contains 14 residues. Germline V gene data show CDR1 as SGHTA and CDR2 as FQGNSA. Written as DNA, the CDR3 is TGTGCCAGCAGCCTCCGGGACAGGGCGCACGAGCAGTACTTC. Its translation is CASSLRDRAHEQYF.

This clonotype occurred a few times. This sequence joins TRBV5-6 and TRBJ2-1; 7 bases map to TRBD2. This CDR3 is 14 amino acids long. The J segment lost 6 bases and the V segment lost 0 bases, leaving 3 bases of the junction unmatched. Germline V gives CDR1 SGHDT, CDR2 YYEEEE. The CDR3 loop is CASSLGDYLNEQFF. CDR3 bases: TGTGCCAGCAGCTTGGGGGACTACCTCAATGAGCAGTTCTTC.

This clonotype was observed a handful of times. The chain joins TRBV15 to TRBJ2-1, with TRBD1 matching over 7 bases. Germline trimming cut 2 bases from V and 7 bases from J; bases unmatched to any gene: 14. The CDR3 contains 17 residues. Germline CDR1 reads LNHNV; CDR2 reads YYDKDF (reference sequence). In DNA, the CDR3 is TGTGCCACCAGCAGAAGCAAGCTAGACAGGGCTGTGAATGAGCAGTTCTTC. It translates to CATSRSKLDRAVNEQFF.